Shown below are 30 T cell receptor beta chains from a single sample sequenced in a study of shared clonotypes between healthy human individuals. Generated by immunoSEQ multiplex PCR, the TCRdb table keeps only in-frame clones and is missing some. Of around 990,000 clones in the sample, approximately 77% are singletons; the top ten hold 0.89%. The sample comprised memory CD4+ T cells from PBMCs. Specified subset: CD45RA-negative fraction. The origin of the receptors is a man younger than 35 in good health. Some clones in this sample may be carry-over from other donors' samples.

This clone was recorded a few times. This chain joins TRBV11-2 and TRBJ2-3; D is perhaps TRBD2 (5 bases). CDR1 and CDR2 (germline): SGHAT, FQNNGV. This CDR3 has 16 residues. V dropped 1 base and J dropped 2 bases, with 13 bases sitting between them. This CDR3 reads CASSLGTRALTDTQYF. CDR3 bases: TGTGCCAGCAGCTTAGGTACGCGGGCACTCACAGATACGCAGTATTTT. Drawing the rest from reference TRBV11-2 and TRBJ2-3, the complete variable domain is EAGVAQSPRYKIIEKRQSVAFWCNPISGHATLYWYQQILGQGPKLLIQFQNNGVVDDSQLPKDRFSAERLKGVDSTLKIQPAKLEDSAVYLCASSLGTRALTDTQYFGPGTRLTVL.

The chain recombines TRBV5-1 with TRBJ2-2; D gene unclear. Germline CDR1 and CDR2: SGHRS and YFSETQ. CDR3 size: 14 residues. V gave up 7 bases and J gave up 0 bases, with 10 bases separating them. The CDR3 DNA sequence: TGCGCCAGCGGAGACGGCGCGAACACCGGGGAGCTGTTTTTT. It codes for CASGDGANTGELFF.

The rearrangement uses TRBV7-9 and TRBJ2-7; possible D gene TRBD1, 6 bases. Trimming stripped 5 bases from V and 4 bases from J, with 18 bases between. The germline V gene has CDR1 SEHNR and CDR2 FQNEAQ (reference sequence). This CDR3 is 15 amino acids long. In DNA, the CDR3 is TGTGCCAGCAGCCCCCCCCAGGGGAGAGTGTACGAGCAGTACTTC. Amino acids: CASSPPQGRVYEQYF.

The chain couples TRBV7-9 to TRBJ2-2, with a weak D call TRBD2 (6 bases). Trimming took off 6 bases at V and 1 base at J, with 15 bases between the two ends. Germline CDR1 is SEHNR and CDR2 is FQNEAQ (reference sequence). The CDR3 runs 16 residues. For the CDR3, the DNA is TGTGCCAGCAGAAAAAGCGGAGCGGGGAACACCGGGGAGCTGTTTTTT. It translates to CASRKSGAGNTGELFF.

This chain uses TRBV7-3 with TRBJ1-1; D is ambiguous. Germline assignment: CDR1 SGHTA and CDR2 FQGTGA. The CDR3 loop spans 16 amino acids. The V and J ends lost 2 bases and 5 bases respectively, with 18 bases between them. The CDR3 here is CASSLYPLSQGTEAFF. The CDR3 DNA sequence: TGTGCCAGCAGCTTATACCCATTGTCCCAAGGGACTGAAGCTTTCTTT.

The chain recombines TRBV19 with TRBJ1-5; 7 positions match TRBD1. The junction had 4 bases not matched to a gene; V was cut back by 5 bases and J by 0 bases. This CDR3 spans 15 amino acids. Germline assignment: CDR1 LNHDA and CDR2 SQIVND (reference sequence). The chain's CDR3 is CASSVRQGSNQPQHF. CDR3 sequence (DNA): TGTGCCAGTAGTGTACGACAGGGTAGCAATCAGCCCCAGCATTTT.

The rearrangement uses TRBV5-1 and TRBJ2-2; 7 bases align to TRBD1. V dropped 4 bases and J dropped 2; count of bases not matched to a gene: 5. The germline gives CDR1 SGHRS, CDR2 YFSETQ. The CDR3 has 15 residues. The CDR3 DNA reads as TGCGCCAGCAGCATAGGACAGGAAAACACCGGGGAGCTGTTTTTT. It specifies CASSIGQENTGELFF.

J is TRBJ2-7 and V is TRBV4-2; 10 bases align to TRBD2. Per germline, CDR1 LGHNA and CDR2 YNFKEQ. The CDR3 is 15 amino acids. With V trimmed by 3 bases and J by 5 bases, 7 bases remained unmatched. The CDR3 reads CASSHQLAGIHEQYF. CDR3 bases: TGTGCCAGCAGCCATCAACTAGCGGGAATCCACGAGCAGTACTTC.

The CDR3 loop is CASSPGQNWDYGYTF. The CDR3 nucleotides read TGCGCCAGCAGCCCGGGACAGAATTGGGACTATGGCTACACCTTC. The gene calls are TRBV5-1 and TRBJ1-2, with TRBD1 matching over 7 bases. Germline lookup yields CDR1 SGHRS and CDR2 YFSETQ. This CDR3 contains 15 residues. V trimming: 4 bases; J trimming: 3 bases; junction bases outside the gene matches: 9.

A few counts support this clone. The rearrangement uses TRBV4-1 and TRBJ2-7; D remains ambiguous. In germline, CDR1 is MGHRA, CDR2 YSYEKL. The CDR3 runs to 12 residues. Trimming removed 2 bases at V and 0 bases at J, with 2 bases between. The CDR3 DNA is TGCGCCAGCAGCCAACACTCCTACGAGCAGTACTTC. This sequence encodes CASSQHSYEQYF.

The chain couples TRBV29-1 to TRBJ2-7; 13 bases align to TRBD2. Germline V CDR1 and CDR2: SQVTM, ANQGSEA. The V gene end was trimmed by 4 bases and the J gene end by 3 bases; junction bases not matched to a gene: 21. The CDR3 sequence is 20 residues long. Here the CDR3 reads CSVVLPGGLAGVQVNYEQYF. In DNA, the CDR3 is TGCAGCGTTGTACTCCCCGGAGGACTAGCGGGAGTTCAGGTAAACTACGAGCAGTACTTC.

The chain couples TRBV28 to TRBJ2-5; the D call may be TRBD1 or TRBD2 (6 bases each). The V end lost 11 bases, the J end lost 3 bases, and 10 bases lay between the germline ends. Germline V gene lookup returns CDR1 MDHEN and CDR2 SYDVKM. The CDR3 length is 11 residues. CDR3 DNA: TGTGCCGGGGGGCAAAAAGAGACCCAGTACTTC. This sequence encodes CAGGQKETQYF.

The chain links TRBV11-2 to TRBJ2-7; 7 bases map to TRBD1. The CDR3 has 15 amino acids. The junction had 7 bases not matched to a gene; V was cut back by 5 bases and J by 0 bases. Germline V gene sequence: CDR1 SGHAT, CDR2 FQNNGV. The CDR3 reads CASSISGQNSYEQYF. The CDR3 DNA sequence: TGTGCCAGCAGCATTTCGGGACAGAACTCCTACGAGCAGTACTTC.

This clone was seen a handful of times. The V call is TRBV2, the J call TRBJ2-2; a weak D match, TRBD2 (5 bases). V gave up 5 bases and J gave up 4 bases, with 14 bases separating them. The germline V gene has CDR1 SNHLY and CDR2 FYNNEI. This CDR3 has 15 amino acids. The CDR3 spells CASSTPGSITGELFF. In DNA form, the CDR3 reads TGTGCCAGCAGTACCCCTGGGAGTATCACCGGGGAGCTGTTTTTT.

About this clone: A read error may explain this, as a much larger clone is one base away. The sample holds other DNA sequences that translate to the same CDR3. The V and J genes are TRBV4-2 and TRBJ2-1, with D possibly being TRBD2 (6 bases). The CDR3 extends over 15 amino acids. Germline loops: CDR1 LGHNA, CDR2 YNFKEQ. Trimming removed 0 bases at V and 7 bases at J, with 13 bases between. CDR3 sequence: CASSQDSGSHNEQFF. Written as DNA, the CDR3 is TGTGCCAGCAGCCAAGATAGCGGTAGTCATAATGAGCAGTTCTTC.

This chain links TRBV4-3 with TRBJ2-1; D is undetermined. Trimming took 1 base from V and 4 from J, leaving 2 bases between them. The CDR3 is 12 amino acids. CDR1 LGHNA and CDR2 YSLEER come from the germline V gene. The CDR3 region is CASSQGYNEQFF. The CDR3 DNA sequence: TGCGCCAGCAGCCAAGGGTACAATGAGCAGTTCTTC.

The gene calls are TRBV28 and TRBJ2-5; TRBD1 might be the D (5 bases). TRBJ2-7 matches the DNA end more closely, so the J call is doubtful. Germline-derived CDR1 and CDR2 are MDHEN and SYDVKM. The length of the CDR3 is 16 residues. The CDR3 is CASSPLTQGRPYEQYF. CDR3 sequence (DNA): TGTGCCAGCAGTCCCCTGACCCAGGGTAGGCCCTACGAGCAGTACTTC.

Worth noting for this clone: An end of the junction does not agree with germline; a read error may underlie this. V usage is TRBV5-1 and J usage is TRBJ2-7; 16 bases fit TRBD2. The V gene's germline CDR1 is SGHRS and CDR2 YFSETQ. The CDR3 is made up of 19 amino acids. The CDR3 DNA follows: TGCGCCAGCAGCCCCGGAACCCCCGGGACTAGCGGGAGGGCCTATGAGCAGTACTTC. Translating it yields CASSPGTPGTSGRAYEQYF. Variable domain in full (rest from reference TRBV5-1 and TRBJ2-7): KAGVTQTPRYLIKTRGQQVTLSCSPISGHRSVSWYQQTPGQGLQFLFEYFSETQRNKGNFPGRFSGRQFSNSRSEMNVSTLELGDSALYLCASSPGTPGTSGRAYEQYFGPGTRLTVT.

The chain joins TRBV11-3 to TRBJ1-1; TRBD1 might be the D (6 bases). Germline CDR1 reads SGHNT; CDR2 reads YENEEA. V was clipped by 1 base and J by 10 bases, with 13 bases between them. The CDR3 covers 13 residues. In nucleotides, the CDR3 is TGTGCCAGCAGCTTAGGGGCAGGGGCCCCAGCTTTCTTT. Its protein product is CASSLGAGAPAFF.

This chain uses TRBV28 with TRBJ1-3; a possible D gene is TRBD1 (6 bases). Trimming shortened V by 2 bases and J by 0 bases, and 11 bases separated the two germline ends. CDR3 length: 16 amino acids. Germline values: CDR1 MDHEN, CDR2 SYDVKM. The CDR3 is CASSLGGQISGNTIYF. In DNA form, the CDR3 reads TGTGCCAGCAGTTTAGGGGGGCAGATCTCTGGAAACACCATATATTTT.

A few counts support this clone. The chain links TRBV7-9 to TRBJ2-7, with a tentative D call TRBD2 (5 bases). This CDR3 has 12 amino acids. Per the germline V gene, CDR1 is SEHNR and CDR2 is FQNEAQ (reference sequence). V lost 3 bases and J 7 bases, leaving 10 bases between the germline ends. CDR3 in amino acids: CASSFGLFEQYF. The CDR3 coding sequence is TGTGCCAGCAGCTTTGGACTTTTTGAGCAGTACTTC.

This chain uses TRBV11-3 with TRBJ2-1; the match to TRBD2 covers 7 bases. Germline-derived CDR1 and CDR2 are SGHNT and YENEEA. The CDR3 totals 16 residues. After removal of 2 bases from V and 4 bases from J, the junction contained 8 bases not matched to a gene. Here the CDR3 reads CASSLSRGGYYNEQFF. The DNA for the CDR3 is TGTGCCAGCAGCTTATCGCGCGGGGGTTATTACAATGAGCAGTTCTTC.

The chain's CDR3 is CASSPRTGLTETQYF. CDR3 sequence (DNA): TGTGCCAGCAGTCCCCGGACAGGGCTTACGGAGACCCAGTACTTC. The chain couples TRBV28 to TRBJ2-5; TRBD1 agrees at 8 bases. There are 15 residues in the CDR3. Trimming at V came to 5 bases and at J to 5 bases, leaving 10 bases not matched to a gene. Germline CDR1 reads MDHEN; CDR2 reads SYDVKM.

V and J are TRBV5-4 and TRBJ2-1; 8 bases map to TRBD2. The CDR3 runs 17 residues. Germline V gives CDR1 SGHNT, CDR2 YYREEE (reference sequence). V gave up 4 bases and J gave up 3 bases; unmatched junction bases: 12. The CDR3 nucleotides are TGTGCCAGCAGCCCTATAGCCGGACTAGCCAGCTACAATGAGCAGTTCTTC. It encodes CASSPIAGLASYNEQFF.

The V and J genes are TRBV10-3 and TRBJ2-2; D assignment may be TRBD1 or TRBD2 (5 bases each). Trimming left V 5 bases short and J 4 bases short, with 17 bases between. Germline V gene sequence: CDR1 ENHRY, CDR2 SYGVKD. The CDR3 is 16 residues long. The CDR3 spells CAISNAGTLSTGELFF. DNA for the CDR3: TGTGCCATCAGTAACGCCGGGACCCTCAGCACCGGGGAGCTGTTTTTT.

This chain links TRBV2 with TRBJ1-5, with 10 bases aligning to TRBD1. CDR3 size: 14 residues. The trim removed 6 bases at V and 5 bases at J, leaving 4 bases unmatched. The germline CDR1 and CDR2 sequences are SNHLY and FYNNEI. The CDR3: CASRVGTGDQPQHF. Here the CDR3 DNA reads TGTGCCAGCAGGGTGGGGACAGGGGATCAGCCCCAGCATTTT.

The genes are TRBV19 and TRBJ1-2, with 11 positions matching TRBD1. V lost 6 bases and J lost 5; bases outside the gene matches: 8. Germline V gives CDR1 LNHDA, CDR2 SQIVND (reference sequence). The CDR3 consists of 15 residues. The CDR3 sequence: CASSTGTGGGYGYTF. The CDR3 DNA follows: TGTGCCAGTAGCACCGGGACAGGGGGTGGTTATGGCTACACCTTC.

V usage is TRBV7-9 and J usage is TRBJ1-3; D unresolved. Trimming took off 7 bases at V and 0 bases at J, with 10 bases between the two ends. Per germline, CDR1 SEHNR and CDR2 FQNEAQ (reference sequence). The CDR3 is made up of 14 amino acids. The CDR3 reads CASTQGVSGNTIYF. In DNA, the CDR3 is TGTGCCAGCACCCAAGGAGTCTCTGGAAACACCATATATTTT. Drawing the rest from reference TRBV7-9 and TRBJ1-3, the complete variable domain is DTGVSQNPRHKITKRGQNVTFRCDPISEHNRLYWYRQTLGQGPEFLTYFQNEAQLEKSRLLSDRFSAERPKGSFSTLEIQRTEQGDSAMYLCASTQGVSGNTIYFGEGSWLTVV.

The V gene is TRBV4-1, the J gene TRBJ2-2; D unresolved. The germline V gene has CDR1 MGHRA and CDR2 YSYEKL. V lost 2 bases and J lost 0, with 7 bases in between. The CDR3 is made up of 15 amino acids. The CDR3 loop is CASSQSPSNTGELFF. The CDR3 DNA reads as TGCGCCAGCAGCCAATCGCCGTCGAACACCGGGGAGCTGTTTTTT.

This chain uses TRBV7-2 with TRBJ1-2, with D uncertain. V dropped 1 base and J dropped 0 bases, with 9 bases sitting between them. The CDR3 runs 15 residues. Germline CDR1 SGHTA, CDR2 FQGNSA. CDR3: CASSLDRAANYGYTF. CDR3 sequence (DNA): TGTGCCAGCAGCTTAGACAGAGCAGCTAACTATGGCTACACCTTC.